These T cell receptor beta chains were read from a single sample in a study of regulatory T cells in long-lasting Graves disease. Each CDR3 protein is one row after TCRdb ran MiXCR on the multiplex PCR reads. The data show about 360,000 distinct CDR3 sequences, roughly 15% seen once. These data are also associated with another study on T cells in Graves' hyperthyroidism and ophthalmopathy.

The sample in question was peripheral blood mononuclear cells (PBMCs), obtained at new diagnosis, from a patient treated with antithyroid drugs. The receptor source for this set is a woman aged 18 to 35 with Graves disease. Each CDR3 is given with its conserved first and last residue. D genes are given only for firm matches. The size field is filled for only some rows; it gives once, few, many or a size class.

14	many	TRBD1	TRBV20-1	TRBJ1-6	TGCAGTGCTAGTCGGGACAGGAACTATTCACCCCTCCACTTT	CSASRDRNYSPLHF
13	many	-	TRBV5-1	TRBJ2-7	TGCGCCAGCCGGCCAGCCTACTCCTACGAGCAGTACTTC	CASRPAYSYEQYF
14	many	TRBD1	TRBV2	TRBJ2-2	TGTGCTATTCGGACAGGGCCCAACACCGGGGAGCTGTTTTTT	CAIRTGPNTGELFF
12	few	-	TRBV6-1	TRBJ2-7	TGTGCCAGCGGTAGAGGCCCCTACGAGCAGTACTTC	CASGRGPYEQYF
14	many	-	TRBV7-8	TRBJ1-1	TGTGCCAGCAGCTACGTCGTACTGAACACTGAAGCTTTCTTT	CASSYVVLNTEAFF
13	many	-	TRBV3-1	TRBJ2-2	TGTGCCAGCAGCCAAACCCGAACCGGGGAGCTGTTTTTT	CASSQTRTGELFF
20	many	TRBD2	TRBV28	TRBJ2-3	TGTGCCAGCAGTCCCCCACCGGGACTAGCCTTTGGGTTATTTCCAGATACGCAGTATTTT	CASSPPPGLAFGLFPDTQYF
15	many	-	TRBV5-8	TRBJ2-1	TGTGCCAGCAGGCCATCAGGGACACCCTACAATGAGCAGTTCTTC	CASRPSGTPYNEQFF
16	many	TRBD1	TRBV12-3/TRBV12-4	TRBJ2-3	TGTGCCAGCAGTCCTCTCAACAGGGGTAGCACAGATACGCAGTATTTT	CASSPLNRGSTDTQYF
14	few	-	TRBV7-3	TRBJ1-3	TGTGCCAGCAGCTTAATGGGATCCGGAAACACCATATATTTT	CASSLMGSGNTIYF
12	-	-	TRBV20-1	TRBJ1-2	TGCAGTGCTAGAGGGGTAGCGAGGGGCTACACCTTC	CSARGVARGYTF
14	-	TRBD1	TRBV12-3/TRBV12-4	TRBJ1-2	TGTGCCAGCAGGAGCAGGGGGCCTAACTATGGCTACACCTTC	CASRSRGPNYGYTF
16	many	TRBD1	TRBV3-1	TRBJ2-7	TGTGCCAGCAGCCCGCGAGGGGCAGGGGGCTCGTACGAGCAGTACTTC	CASSPRGAGGSYEQYF
15	many	-	TRBV3-1	TRBJ1-5	TGTGCCAGCAGCCAAGGTCCTCCCTCCGGTCAGCCCCAGCATTTT	CASSQGPPSGQPQHF
16	-	-	TRBV9	TRBJ1-2	TGTGCCAGCAGCTCACGCCTAACAGGGAGGCGGTATGGCTACACCTTC	CASSSRLTGRRYGYTF
15	many	-	TRBV20-1	TRBJ2-1	TGCAGTGCTAGAGTGCTGGGAGACTCCTACAATGAGCAGTTCTTC	CSARVLGDSYNEQFF
16	many	TRBD2	TRBV9	TRBJ2-3	TGTGCCAGCAGCCCCGCGGGGGGGCAGAGCACAGATACGCAGTATTTT	CASSPAGGQSTDTQYF
15	medium-sized	-	TRBV10-3	TRBJ1-2	TGTGCCATCAGTGAATGGAATGTCTTCAACTATGGCTACACCTTC	CAISEWNVFNYGYTF
16	few	-	TRBV25-1	TRBJ1-5	TGTGCCAGCAGTGATAGGGGTGGAGACATCAATCAGCCCCAGCATTTT	CASSDRGGDINQPQHF
14	-	TRBD1	TRBV12-3/TRBV12-4	TRBJ1-4	TGTGCCAGCAGTTTAAGGACAGGGGGTGAAAAACTGTTTTTT	CASSLRTGGEKLFF
15	many	-	TRBV20-1	TRBJ1-5	TGCAGTGCTATCCCCTCGACAAGTAGCAATCAGCCCCAGCATTTT	CSAIPSTSSNQPQHF
16	-	-	TRBV19	TRBJ2-1	TGTGCCAGTAGTATAGAATCTAGCAGGGAGATCAATGAGCAGTTCTTC	CASSIESSREINEQFF
16	-	TRBD2	TRBV3-1	TRBJ2-3	TGTGCCAGCTCAAGGACTAGCGGGGAGTCCACAGATACGCAGTATTTT	CASSRTSGESTDTQYF
15	few	TRBD2	TRBV12-3/TRBV12-4	TRBJ2-7	TGTGCCAGCAGTTTACTACCTAGCGGGGGGGCCGGGCAGTACTTC	CASSLLPSGGAGQYF
16	-	TRBD1	TRBV7-3	TRBJ1-6	TGTGCCAGCAGCTCGCGACCTACAGGGACAGGTTCACCCCTCCACTTT	CASSSRPTGTGSPLHF
15	many	TRBD1	TRBV28	TRBJ1-2	TGTGCCAGCAGTCGGGCGGACAGGGAAATCTATGGCTACACCTTC	CASSRADREIYGYTF
15	many	-	TRBV9	TRBJ2-7	TGTGCCAGCAGCGTAGGGGCGCAGAGCTCCTACGAGCAGTACTTC	CASSVGAQSSYEQYF
13	many	-	TRBV2	TRBJ1-2	TGTGCCAGCAGTGAAGCCTCAGTATATGGCTACACCTTC	CASSEASVYGYTF
17	many	-	TRBV7-8	TRBJ1-5	TGTGCCAGCAGCTTAAAGGCTACCCCCGTGAACCTTCAGCCCCAGCATTTT	CASSLKATPVNLQPQHF
15	many	TRBD2	TRBV18	TRBJ2-2	TGTGCCAGCTCACCGGGACTACTGAACACCGGGGAGCTGTTTTTT	CASSPGLLNTGELFF
14	many	-	TRBV6-1	TRBJ1-5	TGTGCCAGCAGTGAAGTTAACCGGTTGACGCCCCAGCATTTT	CASSEVNRLTPQHF
17	many	TRBD2	TRBV10-3	TRBJ2-1	TGTGCCATCAGTGATGGCGGGAGGGCCCCAGGTTTCGATGAGCAGTTCTTC	CAISDGGRAPGFDEQFF
15	few	TRBD1	TRBV6-2/TRBV6-3	TRBJ1-6	TGTGCCAGCAGTGAAGGACAGGGCGGGAGTTCACCCCTCCACTTT	CASSEGQGGSSPLHF
14	many	-	TRBV4-1	TRBJ2-5	TGCGCCAGCAGCCAAGCTTCAGGGCCAGAGACCCAGTACTTC	CASSQASGPETQYF
13	-	-	TRBV7-6	TRBJ1-2	TGTGCCAGCAGCTTAGCCGGGGGAGAAGGCTACACCTTC	CASSLAGGEGYTF
15	-	TRBD2	TRBV6-4	TRBJ2-3	TGTGCCAGCAGTGTAGCGGGGGAGGGCACAGATACGCAGTATTTT	CASSVAGEGTDTQYF
15	-	-	TRBV6-5	TRBJ1-4	TGTGCCAGCAGTTCCGGGACACTTGTCGTCGAAAAACTGTTTTTT	CASSSGTLVVEKLFF
15	many	-	TRBV3-1	TRBJ2-7	TGTGCCAGCAGCCAAGCCTTCGGTGCCGACTACGAGCAGTACTTC	CASSQAFGADYEQYF
13	many	-	TRBV6-1	TRBJ2-7	TGTGCCAGCCGCGCCACAGGTTTCTACGAGCAGTACTTC	CASRATGFYEQYF
15	-	TRBD2	TRBV9	TRBJ2-7	TGTGCCAGCAGCGTTTCGAGCGGGACCACCTACGAGCAGTACTTC	CASSVSSGTTYEQYF
15	-	TRBD2	TRBV4-1	TRBJ2-1	TGCGCCAGCAGCCAAAGGAGCGGGGGGGCCAATGAGCAGTTCTTC	CASSQRSGGANEQFF
13	few	-	TRBV9	TRBJ1-2	TGTGCCAGCAGCGTTTCTGATAAATATGGCTACACCTTC	CASSVSDKYGYTF
14	-	TRBD1	TRBV19	TRBJ1-3	TGTGCCAGTGCAGACAGGGTCGGTGGAAACACCATATATTTT	CASADRVGGNTIYF
14	many	-	TRBV11-1	TRBJ2-7	TGTGCCACTCAGGTGTTCGCCAGGGCCTACGAGCAGTACTTC	CATQVFARAYEQYF
13	few	TRBD1	TRBV2	TRBJ1-1	TGTGCTTGGGACAGGGGGCTGAACACTGAAGCTTTCTTT	CAWDRGLNTEAFF
14	many	-	TRBV20-1	TRBJ2-3	TGCAGTGCTAGATATAGGGACAACACAGATACGCAGTATTTT	CSARYRDNTDTQYF
16	-	-	TRBV5-6	TRBJ2-2	TGTGCCAGCAGCTCCACGCTAGTTTCGAACACCGGGGAGCTGTTTTTT	CASSSTLVSNTGELFF
16	few	TRBD1	TRBV29-1	TRBJ2-7	TGCAGCGTTGAAGACGATCAGGGACAGGGGAACTACGAGCAGTACTTC	CSVEDDQGQGNYEQYF
14	many	-	TRBV29-1	TRBJ2-4	TGCAGCGTTGAAGATATTCGGGGATGGGGCTCTCAGTACTTC	CSVEDIRGWGSQYF
14	many	-	TRBV28	TRBJ2-2	TGTGCCAGCAGTATCCGGGACCAACGCGGGGAGCTGTTTTTT	CASSIRDQRGELFF
17	many	-	TRBV3-1	TRBJ2-4	TGTGCCAGCAGCCGGTGGGCAGGCCCAGTAGGCAAAAACATTCAGTACTTC	CASSRWAGPVGKNIQYF
16	many	-	TRBV5-6	TRBJ2-1	TGTGCCAGCAGCTTATTTACGGGGGCCACCTACAATGAGCAGTTCTTC	CASSLFTGATYNEQFF
19	-	-	TRBV7-2	TRBJ1-2	TGTGCCAGCAGCTTGGAGAGACAGGCCCTCGTTCTGGCTAACTATGGCTACACCTTC	CASSLERQALVLANYGYTF
16	many	TRBD2	TRBV14	TRBJ2-7	TGTGCCAGCAGCCAAGGGTCGGCGGGGGGATACTACGAGCAGTACTTC	CASSQGSAGGYYEQYF
14	many	-	TRBV6-1	TRBJ2-3	TGTGCCAGCAGTGGGGACCTCAGCACAGATACGCAGTATTTT	CASSGDLSTDTQYF
11	many	-	TRBV2	TRBJ2-1	TGTGCCAGCAGTCAAATCAATGAGCAGTTCTTC	CASSQINEQFF
15	many	TRBD1	TRBV27	TRBJ2-3	TGTGCCAGCAGTTTTCCACCGGACAGGACAGATACGCAGTATTTT	CASSFPPDRTDTQYF